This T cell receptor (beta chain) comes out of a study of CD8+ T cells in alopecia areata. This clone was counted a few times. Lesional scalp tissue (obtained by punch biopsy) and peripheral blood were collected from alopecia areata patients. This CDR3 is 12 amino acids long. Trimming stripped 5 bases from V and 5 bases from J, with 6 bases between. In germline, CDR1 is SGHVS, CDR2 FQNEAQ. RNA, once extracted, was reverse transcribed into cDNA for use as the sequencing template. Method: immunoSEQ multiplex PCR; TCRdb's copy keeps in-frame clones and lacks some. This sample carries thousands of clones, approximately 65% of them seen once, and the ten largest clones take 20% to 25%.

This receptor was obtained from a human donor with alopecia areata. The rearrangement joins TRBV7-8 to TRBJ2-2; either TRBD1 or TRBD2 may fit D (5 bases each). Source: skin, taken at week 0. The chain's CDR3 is CASSEGTGELFF. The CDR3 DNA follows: TGTGCCAGCAGCGAGGGGACCGGGGAGCTGTTTTTT.